This entry concerns a single T cell receptor beta chain. The sample originates from a study of T cell changes during pregnancy in multiple sclerosis. In germline, CDR1 is KGHSH, CDR2 LQKENI. CDR3 length: 18 residues. Trimming cost V 4 bases and J 0 bases; bases outside gene matches: 10. The data were produced by immunoSEQ multiplex PCR, yet TCRdb's version contains in-frame clones alone and is incomplete. The repertoire holds about 110,000 clones, with just under 95% as singletons. The rearrangement links TRBV18 to TRBJ2-1; TRBD1 aligns across 9 bases. Sequenced here: peripheral blood, sampled after pregnancy. This clonotype originated in a female donor with multiple sclerosis, enrolled in a pregnancy study. CDR3 DNA sequence: TGTGCCAGCTCACGTACCGGGACAGGGATCAGCTCCTACAATGAGCAGTTCTTC. It is translated as CASSRTGTGISSYNEQFF.